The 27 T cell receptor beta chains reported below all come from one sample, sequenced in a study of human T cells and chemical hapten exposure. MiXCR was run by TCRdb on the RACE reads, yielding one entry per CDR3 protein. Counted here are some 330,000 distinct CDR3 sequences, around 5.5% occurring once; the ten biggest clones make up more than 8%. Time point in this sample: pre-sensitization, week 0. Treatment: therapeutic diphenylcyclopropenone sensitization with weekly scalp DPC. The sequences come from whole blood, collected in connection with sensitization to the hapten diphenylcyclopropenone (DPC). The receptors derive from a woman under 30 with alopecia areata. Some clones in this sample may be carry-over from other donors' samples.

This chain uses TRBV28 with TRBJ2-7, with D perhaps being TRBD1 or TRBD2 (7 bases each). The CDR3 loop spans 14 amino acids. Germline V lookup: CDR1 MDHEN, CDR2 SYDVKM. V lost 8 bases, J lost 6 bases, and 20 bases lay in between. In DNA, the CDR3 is TGTGCCAGCGGGTCTTGGGGGGGACAGTTCGAGCAGTACTTC. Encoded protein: CASGSWGGQFEQYF.

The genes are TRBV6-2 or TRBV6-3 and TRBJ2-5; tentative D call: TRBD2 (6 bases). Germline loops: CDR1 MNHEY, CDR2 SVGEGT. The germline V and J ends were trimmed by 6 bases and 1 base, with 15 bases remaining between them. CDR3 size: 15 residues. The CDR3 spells CASRAGGFSQETQYF. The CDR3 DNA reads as TGTGCCAGCAGAGCTGGGGGGTTCTCCCAAGAGACCCAGTACTTC.

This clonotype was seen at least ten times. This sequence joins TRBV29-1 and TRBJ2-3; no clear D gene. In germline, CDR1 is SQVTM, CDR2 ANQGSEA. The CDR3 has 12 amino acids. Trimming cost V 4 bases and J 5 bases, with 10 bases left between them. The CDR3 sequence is CSVGTRLDTQYF. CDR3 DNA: TGCAGCGTTGGGACCCGCTTAGATACGCAGTATTTT.

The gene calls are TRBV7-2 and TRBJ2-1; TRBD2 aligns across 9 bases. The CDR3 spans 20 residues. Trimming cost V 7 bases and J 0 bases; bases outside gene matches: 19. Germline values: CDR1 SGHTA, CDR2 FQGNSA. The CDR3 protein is CASTRRVSGGSRSSYNEQFF. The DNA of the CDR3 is TGTGCCAGCACCCGCCGGGTTAGCGGGGGCTCCCGCAGCTCCTACAATGAGCAGTTCTTC.

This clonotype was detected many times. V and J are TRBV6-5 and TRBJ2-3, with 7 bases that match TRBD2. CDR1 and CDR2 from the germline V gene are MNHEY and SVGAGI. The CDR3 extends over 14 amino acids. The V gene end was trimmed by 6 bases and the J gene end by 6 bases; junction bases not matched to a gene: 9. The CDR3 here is CASRRGSGTDTQYF. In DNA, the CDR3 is TGTGCCAGCAGGCGGGGGTCGGGGACGGATACGCAGTATTTT.

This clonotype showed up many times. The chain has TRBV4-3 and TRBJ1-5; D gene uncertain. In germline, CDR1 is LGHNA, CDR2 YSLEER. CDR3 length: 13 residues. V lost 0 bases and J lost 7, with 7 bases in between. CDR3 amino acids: CASSQDQEQPQHF. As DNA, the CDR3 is TGCGCCAGCAGCCAAGACCAGGAACAGCCCCAGCATTTT.

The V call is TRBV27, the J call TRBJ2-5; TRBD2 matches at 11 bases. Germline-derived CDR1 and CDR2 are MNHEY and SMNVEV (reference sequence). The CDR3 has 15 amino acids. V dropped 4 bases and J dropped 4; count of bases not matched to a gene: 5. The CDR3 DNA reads TGTGCCAGCAGTTACGGGACTAGCGGTAGAGAGACCCAGTACTTC. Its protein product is CASSYGTSGRETQYF.

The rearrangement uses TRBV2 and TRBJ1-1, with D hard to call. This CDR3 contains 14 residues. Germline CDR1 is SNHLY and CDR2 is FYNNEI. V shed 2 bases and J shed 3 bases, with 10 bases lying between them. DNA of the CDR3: TGTGCCAGCAGTGAAAGGTATCCTGACACTGAAGCTTTCTTT. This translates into CASSERYPDTEAFF.

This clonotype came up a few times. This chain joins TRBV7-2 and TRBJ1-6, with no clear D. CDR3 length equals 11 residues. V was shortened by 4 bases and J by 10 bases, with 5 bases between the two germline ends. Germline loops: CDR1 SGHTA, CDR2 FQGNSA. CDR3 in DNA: TGTGCCAGCAGCTCCTTGTCACCCCTCCACTTT. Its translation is CASSSLSPLHF.

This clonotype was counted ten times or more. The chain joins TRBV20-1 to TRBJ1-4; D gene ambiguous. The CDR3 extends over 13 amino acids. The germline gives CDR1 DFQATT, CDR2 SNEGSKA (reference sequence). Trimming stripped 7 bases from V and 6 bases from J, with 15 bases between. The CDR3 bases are TGCAGTGTCTCAGGCGTTTATTATGAAAAACTGTTTTTT. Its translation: CSVSGVYYEKLFF.

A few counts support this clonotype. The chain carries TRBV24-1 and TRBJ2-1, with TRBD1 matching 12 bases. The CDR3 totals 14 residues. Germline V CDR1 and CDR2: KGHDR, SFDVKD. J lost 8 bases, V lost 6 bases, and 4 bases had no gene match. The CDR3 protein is CATSSGTGGDEQFF. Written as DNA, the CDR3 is TGTGCCACCAGTTCTGGGACAGGGGGCGATGAGCAGTTCTTC.

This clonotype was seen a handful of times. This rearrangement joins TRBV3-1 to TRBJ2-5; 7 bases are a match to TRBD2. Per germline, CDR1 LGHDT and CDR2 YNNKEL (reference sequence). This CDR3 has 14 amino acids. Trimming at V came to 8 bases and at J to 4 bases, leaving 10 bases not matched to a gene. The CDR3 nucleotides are TGTGCCAGCTCTATTGGACTAGGAGTAGAGACCCAGTACTTC. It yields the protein CASSIGLGVETQYF.

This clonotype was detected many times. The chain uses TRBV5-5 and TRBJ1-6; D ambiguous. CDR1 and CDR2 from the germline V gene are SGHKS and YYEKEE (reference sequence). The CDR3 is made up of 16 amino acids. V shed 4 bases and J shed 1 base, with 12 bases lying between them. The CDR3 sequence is CASSLQGKSYNSPLHF. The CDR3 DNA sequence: TGTGCCAGCAGCCTACAAGGGAAGTCCTATAATTCACCCCTCCACTTT.

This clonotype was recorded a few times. This CDR3 is CASSEGERQPQHF. CDR3 nucleotide sequence: TGTGCCAGCAGTGAAGGGGAACGGCAGCCCCAGCATTTT. This sequence joins TRBV2 and TRBJ1-5, with unresolved D. Germline V gene data show CDR1 as SNHLY and CDR2 as FYNNEI. The CDR3 has 13 residues. Trimming shortened V by 1 base and J by 7 bases, and 8 bases separated the two germline ends.

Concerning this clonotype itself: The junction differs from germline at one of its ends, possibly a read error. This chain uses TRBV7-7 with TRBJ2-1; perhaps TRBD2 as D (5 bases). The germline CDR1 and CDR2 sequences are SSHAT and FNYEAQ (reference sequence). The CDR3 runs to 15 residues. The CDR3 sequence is CASSPVASSHNEQFF. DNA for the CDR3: TGTGCTAGCAGCCCTGTAGCGTCCTCCCACAATGAGCAGTTCTTC.

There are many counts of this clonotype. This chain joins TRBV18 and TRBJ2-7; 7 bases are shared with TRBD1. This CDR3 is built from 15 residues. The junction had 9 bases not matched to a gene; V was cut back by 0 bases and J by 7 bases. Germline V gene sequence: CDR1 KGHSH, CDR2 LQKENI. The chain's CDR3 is CASSPPTGATGEQYF. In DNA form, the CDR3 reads TGTGCCAGCTCACCACCTACAGGGGCAACGGGGGAGCAGTACTTC.

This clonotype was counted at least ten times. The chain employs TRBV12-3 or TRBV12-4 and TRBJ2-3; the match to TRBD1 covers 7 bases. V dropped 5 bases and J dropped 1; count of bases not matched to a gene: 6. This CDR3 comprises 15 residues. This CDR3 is CASSPMRGRTDTQYF. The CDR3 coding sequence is TGTGCCAGCAGTCCTATGAGGGGGCGCACAGATACGCAGTATTTT.

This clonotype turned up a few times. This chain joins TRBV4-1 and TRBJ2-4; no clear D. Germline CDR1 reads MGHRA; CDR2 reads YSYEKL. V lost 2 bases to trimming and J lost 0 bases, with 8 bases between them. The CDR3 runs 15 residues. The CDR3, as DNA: TGCGCCAGCAGCCAAATAGGTGGAGCCAAAAACATTCAGTACTTC. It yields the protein CASSQIGGAKNIQYF.

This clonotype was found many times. The CDR3 sequence: CASSFNGENEQFF. CDR3 nucleotides: TGTGCCAGCAGTTTCAACGGAGAGAATGAGCAGTTCTTC. This chain joins TRBV12-3 or TRBV12-4 and TRBJ2-1; unclear D gene. This CDR3 region has 13 residues. Trimming stripped 3 bases from V and 7 bases from J, with 10 bases between.

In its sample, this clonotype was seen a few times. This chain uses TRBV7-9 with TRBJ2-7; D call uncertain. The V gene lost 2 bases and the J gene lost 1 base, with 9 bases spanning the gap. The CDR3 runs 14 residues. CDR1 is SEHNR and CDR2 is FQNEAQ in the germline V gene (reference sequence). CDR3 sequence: CASSLYGSSYEQYF. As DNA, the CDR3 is TGTGCCAGCAGCTTATACGGCAGTTCCTACGAGCAGTACTTC.

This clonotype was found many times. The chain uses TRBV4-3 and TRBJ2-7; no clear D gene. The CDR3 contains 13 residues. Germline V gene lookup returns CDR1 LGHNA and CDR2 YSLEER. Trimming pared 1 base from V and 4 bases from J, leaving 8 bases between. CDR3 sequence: CASSQGPGYEQYF. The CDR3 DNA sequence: TGCGCCAGCAGCCAAGGGCCGGGTTACGAGCAGTACTTC.

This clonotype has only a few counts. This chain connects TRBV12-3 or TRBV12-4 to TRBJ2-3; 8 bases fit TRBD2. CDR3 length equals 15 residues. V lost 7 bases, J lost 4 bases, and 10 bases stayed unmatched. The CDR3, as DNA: TGTGCCAGCAACATAGCGGGGCCCCCCCCAGATACGCAGTATTTT. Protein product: CASNIAGPPPDTQYF.

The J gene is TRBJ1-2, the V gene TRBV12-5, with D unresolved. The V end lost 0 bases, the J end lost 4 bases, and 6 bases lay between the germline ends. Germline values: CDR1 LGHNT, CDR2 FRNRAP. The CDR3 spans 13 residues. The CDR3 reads CASGLVRSYGYTF. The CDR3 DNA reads TGTGCTAGTGGTTTGGTACGGAGCTATGGCTACACCTTC.

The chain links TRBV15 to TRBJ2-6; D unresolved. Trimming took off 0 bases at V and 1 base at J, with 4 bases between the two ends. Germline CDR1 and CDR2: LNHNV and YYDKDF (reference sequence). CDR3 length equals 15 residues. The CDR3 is CATSREGSGANVLTF. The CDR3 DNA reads TGTGCCACCAGCAGAGAGGGATCTGGGGCCAACGTCCTGACTTTC.

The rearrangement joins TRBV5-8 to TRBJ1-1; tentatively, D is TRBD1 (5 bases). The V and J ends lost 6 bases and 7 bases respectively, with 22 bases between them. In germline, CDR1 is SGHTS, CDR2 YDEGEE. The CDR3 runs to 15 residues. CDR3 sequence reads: CASTPPWGEIDEAFF. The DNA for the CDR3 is TGTGCCAGCACCCCCCCGTGGGGGGAGATTGATGAAGCTTTCTTT.

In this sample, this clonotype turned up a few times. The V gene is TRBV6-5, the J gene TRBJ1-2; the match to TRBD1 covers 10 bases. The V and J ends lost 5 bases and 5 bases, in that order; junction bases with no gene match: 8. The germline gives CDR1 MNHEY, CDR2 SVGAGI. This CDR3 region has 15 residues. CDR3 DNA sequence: TGTGCCAGCAGTCCCCATGGGACAGGGGATTATGGCTACACCTTC. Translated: CASSPHGTGDYGYTF.

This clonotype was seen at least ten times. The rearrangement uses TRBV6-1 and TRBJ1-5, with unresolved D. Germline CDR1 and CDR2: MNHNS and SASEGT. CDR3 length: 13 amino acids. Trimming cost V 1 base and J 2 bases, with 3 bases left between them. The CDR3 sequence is CASSEEGNQPQHF. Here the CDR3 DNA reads TGTGCCAGCAGTGAAGAGGGCAATCAGCCCCAGCATTTT.